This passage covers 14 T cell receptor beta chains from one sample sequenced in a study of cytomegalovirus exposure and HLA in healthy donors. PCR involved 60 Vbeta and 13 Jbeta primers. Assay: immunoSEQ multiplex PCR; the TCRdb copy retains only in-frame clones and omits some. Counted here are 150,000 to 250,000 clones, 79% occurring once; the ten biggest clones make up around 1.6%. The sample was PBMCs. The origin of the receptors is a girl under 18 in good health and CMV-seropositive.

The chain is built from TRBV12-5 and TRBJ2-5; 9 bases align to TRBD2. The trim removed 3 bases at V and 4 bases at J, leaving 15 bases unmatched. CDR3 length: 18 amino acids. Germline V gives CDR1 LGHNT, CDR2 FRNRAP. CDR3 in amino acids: CASGFGPKAAGGAETQYF. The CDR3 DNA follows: TGTGCTAGTGGTTTTGGGCCGAAGGCAGCGGGGGGAGCAGAGACCCAGTACTTC. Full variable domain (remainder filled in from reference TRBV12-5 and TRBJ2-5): DARVTQTPRHKVTEMGQEVTMRCQPILGHNTVFWYRQTMMQGLELLAYFRNRAPLDDSGMPKDRFSAEMPDATLATLKIQPSEPRDSAVYFCASGFGPKAAGGAETQYFGPGTRLLVL.

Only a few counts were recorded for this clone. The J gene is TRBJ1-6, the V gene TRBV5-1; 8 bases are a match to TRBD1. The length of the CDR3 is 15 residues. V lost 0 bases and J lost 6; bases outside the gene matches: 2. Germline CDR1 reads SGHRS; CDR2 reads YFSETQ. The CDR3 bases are TGCGCCAGCAGCTTGGAGGGGACAGGTAATTCACCCCTCCACTTT. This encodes CASSLEGTGNSPLHF.

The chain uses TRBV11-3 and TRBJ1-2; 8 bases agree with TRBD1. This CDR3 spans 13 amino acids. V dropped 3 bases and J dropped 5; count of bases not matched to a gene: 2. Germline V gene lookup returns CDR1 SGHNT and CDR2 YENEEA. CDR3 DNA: TGTGCCAGCAGCTTGGGGACAGGATATGGCTACACCTTC. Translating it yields CASSLGTGYGYTF.

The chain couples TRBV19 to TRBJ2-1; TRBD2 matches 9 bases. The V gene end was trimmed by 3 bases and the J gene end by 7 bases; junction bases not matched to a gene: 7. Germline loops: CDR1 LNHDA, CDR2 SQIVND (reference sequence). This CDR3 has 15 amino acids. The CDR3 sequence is CASSMSSGGGNEQFF. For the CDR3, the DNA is TGTGCCAGTAGTATGAGTAGCGGGGGCGGGAATGAGCAGTTCTTC.

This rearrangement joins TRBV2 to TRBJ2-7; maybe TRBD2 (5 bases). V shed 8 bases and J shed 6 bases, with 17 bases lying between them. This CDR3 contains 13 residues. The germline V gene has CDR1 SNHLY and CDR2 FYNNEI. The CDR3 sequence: CASLPGNSGEQYF. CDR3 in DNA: TGTGCCAGCCTCCCGGGGAACAGCGGCGAGCAGTACTTC.

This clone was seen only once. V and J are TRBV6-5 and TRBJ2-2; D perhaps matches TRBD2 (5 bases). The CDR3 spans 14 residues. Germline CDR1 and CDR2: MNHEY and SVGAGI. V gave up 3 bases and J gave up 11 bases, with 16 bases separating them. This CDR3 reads CASSYQQVGGELFF. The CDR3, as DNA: TGTGCCAGCAGTTATCAGCAGGTCGGAGGAGAGCTGTTTTTT.

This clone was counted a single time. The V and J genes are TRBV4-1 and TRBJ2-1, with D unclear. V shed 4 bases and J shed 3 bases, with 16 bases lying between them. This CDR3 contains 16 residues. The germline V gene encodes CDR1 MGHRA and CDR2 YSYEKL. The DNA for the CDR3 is TGCGCCAGCAGCCCCGGAGTGGCGCTGGGCTACAATGAGCAGTTCTTC. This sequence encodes CASSPGVALGYNEQFF.

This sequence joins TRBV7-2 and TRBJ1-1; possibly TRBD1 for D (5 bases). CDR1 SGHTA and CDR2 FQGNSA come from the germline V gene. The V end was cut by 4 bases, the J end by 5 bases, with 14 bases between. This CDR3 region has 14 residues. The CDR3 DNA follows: TGTGCCAGCAGCTCCAGGGTCCGGGGGACTGAAGCTTTCTTT. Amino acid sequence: CASSSRVRGTEAFF.

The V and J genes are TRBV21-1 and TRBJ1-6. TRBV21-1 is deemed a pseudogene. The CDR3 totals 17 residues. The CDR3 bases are TGTGCCAGCAGCCACCTCCAAACGGAGGGAAATAATTCACCCCTCCACTTT. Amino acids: CASSHLQTEGNNSPLHF.

CDR3 DNA: TGTGCCAGCCGGGGTCCCGTCTACGAGCAGTACTTC. This encodes CASRGPVYEQYF. This chain joins TRBV27 and TRBJ2-7; the D gene is possibly TRBD2 (5 bases). Germline CDR1 is MNHEY and CDR2 is SMNVEV (reference sequence). The CDR3 runs 12 residues. Trimming shortened V by 8 bases and J by 3 bases, and 11 bases separated the two germline ends.

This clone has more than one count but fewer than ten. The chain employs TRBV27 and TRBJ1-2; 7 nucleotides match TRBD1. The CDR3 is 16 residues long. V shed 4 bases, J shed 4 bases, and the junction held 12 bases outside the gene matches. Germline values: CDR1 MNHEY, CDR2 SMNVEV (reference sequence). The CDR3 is CASSSSPGQTSYGYTF. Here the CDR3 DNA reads TGTGCCAGCAGTTCATCACCGGGACAGACATCCTATGGCTACACCTTC.

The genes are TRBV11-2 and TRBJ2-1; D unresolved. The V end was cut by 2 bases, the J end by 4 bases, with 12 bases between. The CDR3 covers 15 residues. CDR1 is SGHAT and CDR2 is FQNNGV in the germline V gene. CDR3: CASSLSGPSYNEQFF. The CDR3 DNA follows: TGTGCCAGCAGCTTATCTGGGCCCTCATACAATGAGCAGTTCTTC.

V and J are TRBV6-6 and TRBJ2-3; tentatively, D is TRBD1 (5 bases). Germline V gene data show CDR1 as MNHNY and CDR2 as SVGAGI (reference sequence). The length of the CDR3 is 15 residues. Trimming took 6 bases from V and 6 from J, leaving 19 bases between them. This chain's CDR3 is CASSQAQGVGDTQYF. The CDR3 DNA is TGTGCCAGCAGCCAGGCCCAGGGCGTGGGCGATACGCAGTATTTT.

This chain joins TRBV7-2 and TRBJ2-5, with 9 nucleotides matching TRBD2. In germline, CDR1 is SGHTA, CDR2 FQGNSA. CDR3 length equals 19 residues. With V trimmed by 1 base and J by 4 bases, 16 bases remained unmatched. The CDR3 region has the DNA TGTGCCAGCAGCTTAGTCGCGGGGGCGGGGGGGGGCCGGGGAGAGACCCAGTACTTC. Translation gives CASSLVAGAGGGRGETQYF.